This TCR beta chain was profiled in a study of T-cell reconstitution after alpha-beta-depleted transplantation in children. Preparing the TCRbeta library involved the use of unique molecular identifiers. One entry per CDR3 protein results from TCRdb running MiXCR on the PCR reads. The data hold about 72,000 distinct CDR3 sequences, with about 7% observed a single time. This clonotype was recorded at least ten times. This CDR3 spans 16 amino acids. Trimming took 0 bases from V and 4 from J; bases not matched to a gene: 9. Germline loops: CDR1 MGHRA, CDR2 YSYEKL. The clonotype originates from a human donor who donated a stem cell graft to a child with acute lymphoblastic leukemia. The chain combines TRBV4-1 with TRBJ2-7; 7 bases are shared with TRBD1. The starting material was PBMCs from the stem cell graft donor, obtained from the stem cell graft. The CDR3 region is CASSQDGTGVRYEQYF. Written as DNA, the CDR3 is TGCGCCAGCAGCCAAGATGGCACAGGGGTAAGATACGAGCAGTACTTC.